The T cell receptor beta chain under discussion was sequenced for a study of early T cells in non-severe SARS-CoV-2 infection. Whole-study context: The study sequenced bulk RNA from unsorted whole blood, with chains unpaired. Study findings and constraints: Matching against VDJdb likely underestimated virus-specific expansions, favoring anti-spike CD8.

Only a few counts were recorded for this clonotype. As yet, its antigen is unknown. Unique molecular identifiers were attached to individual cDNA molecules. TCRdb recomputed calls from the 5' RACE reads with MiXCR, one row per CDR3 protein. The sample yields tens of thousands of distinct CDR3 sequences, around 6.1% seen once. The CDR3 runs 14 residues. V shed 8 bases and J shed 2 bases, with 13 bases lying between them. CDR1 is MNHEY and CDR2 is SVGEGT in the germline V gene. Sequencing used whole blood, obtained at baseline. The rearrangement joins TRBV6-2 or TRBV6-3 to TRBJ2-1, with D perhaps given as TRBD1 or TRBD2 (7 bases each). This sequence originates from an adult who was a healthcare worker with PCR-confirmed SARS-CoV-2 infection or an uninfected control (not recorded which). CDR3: CASGDSGAYNEQFF. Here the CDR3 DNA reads TGTGCCAGCGGGGACAGCGGGGCCTACAATGAGCAGTTCTTC.